This T cell receptor beta chain emerged from a study of T cells in Graves' hyperthyroidism and ophthalmopathy (dated by TCRdb to about 2019). Some background on the complete study: Peripheral blood was collected at initial diagnosis, before any treatment. TCR V-J signatures able to tell the groups apart were searched for in a discovery cohort of around 95 patients, of whom more than 40 had Graves' ophthalmopathy and more than 55 had stable Graves' hyperthyroidism. Prospective prediction of ophthalmopathy was tested in an independent validation cohort consisting of 18 hyperthyroidism patients and 15 or so patients who later progressed to ophthalmopathy. The roughly 100 discovery patients were randomly divided into training and test sets at a 7:3 ratio. In several Graves' hyperthyroidism patients, the study also compared T-cell repertoires from thyroid tissue with T-cell repertoires from blood. After sampling, hyperthyroidism patients received methimazole starting at 30 mg daily, and ophthalmopathy patients received high-dose intravenous methylprednisolone. TCR Vbeta CDR3 sequencing of some 140 peripheral blood samples (over 40 ophthalmopathy, 75 to 80 hyperthyroidism and about 17 progressor patients) is reported in the paper. Study-level results and caveats: During validation, the model predicted progression to ophthalmopathy a median of around 7 months ahead of onset, with 70.59% sensitivity and around 72% specificity. Sample size was not statistically predetermined, and blinding of investigators to group allocation was not performed. In cross-validation, a model built on a 13 V-J signature told ophthalmopathy apart from stable hyperthyroidism with 85% to 90% sensitivity and roughly 83% specificity, and in testing the same model reached 80%/75%. Most expanded thyroid clonotypes (frequency above 0.001) were also found in blood, which suggests that blood repertoires may mirror thyroid immune responses.

Ophthalmopathy patients had moderately to severely active disease, Clinical Activity Score of at least 3, NOSPECS grade of at least 4, and duration under 3 months. Patients with uncontrolled infections, other autoimmune diseases, pregnancy or lactation were excluded. Diagnoses relied on clinical symptoms, serum thyroxine and TRAb, thyroid ultrasound and orbital computed tomography. Ficoll-Paque density gradient centrifugation was used to isolate PBMCs from 10 ml of fresh peripheral blood. Trizol reagent was used to extract total RNA, and RNA quality was then checked on an Agilent 2100 Bioanalyzer. As encoded in the germline V gene (reference sequence), CDR1 is SEHNR while CDR2 is FQNEAQ. The CDR3 measures 15 amino acids from cysteine to phenylalanine. The entry retains the CDR3 DNA only, 45 bases that are in frame from base 1. TCR beta CDR3 regions were amplified from RNA transcripts. For the first round of RT-PCR on the TCR CDR3, the HTBI primer set was used together with the Qiagen OneStep RT-PCR kit. The libraries were constructed in a second round of multiplex PCR and then size-selected and purified. Paired-end sequencing of the libraries was performed with 100 bp reads on an Illumina HiSeq2000. For the original study's pipeline: SOAPnuke was used to process the raw data, throwing out any read that contained adapters or uncalled bases, had a mean Phred below 15, or lacked an exact constant-primer or identifier match. High-quality paired reads were merged using COPE v1.2.5, and each unique nucleotide sequence was defined as a clonotype. Clonotypes were aligned to IMGT TRBV, TRBD and TRBJ reference segments using MiTCR v1.1. Only V-J combinations with frequency above 0.0001, covering 99% to 99.2% of repertoires, were analysed. The TCS score was defined as the ratio of F50 (clonal expansion) to E x V (chaos), calculated using BLOSUM62-based TCRdist between CDR3 peptides within each V-J. Welch's t-statistics and random forest reduced around 520 V-J features to 10 to 15, which were used in a naive Bayes classifier (R e1071). TCRdb reprocessing: public reads trimmed at Q25 with fastp, clones called with MiXCR, in-frame beta chains kept. Every distinct CDR3 protein forms one entry, paired with its most common genes and DNA. The V and J calls reflect TCRdb's pipeline rather than the authors' work. The sample table contains 500,000 or so distinct CDR3 sequences; only one count was recorded for roughly 18% of them. About 16% of the sample is taken by the ten largest.

This clonotype is a singleton in its sample. The antigen it binds to is not known. A read error may account for a junction end that differs from germline. The chain is encoded by TRBV7-9 joined to TRBJ2-5; no D gene call is confident. The sample comprised blood. The clonotype was recovered from a woman between 18 and 30 years old with Graves' ophthalmopathy. Here the CDR3 is given as CASSFPYGTQETKYF. The nucleotide sequence reads TGTGCCAGCAGCTTCCCTTACGGAACTCAAGAGACCAAGTACTTC.